This T cell receptor (beta chain) derives from a study of PD-L1 blockade in urothelial cancer. For the study at large: It was around 2014 that patients started atezolizumab at 1,200 mg intravenously every 3 weeks. The researchers analyzed blood 3 weeks (second dose) and 6 weeks after treatment start. Between 0 and 3 prior chemotherapy regimens had been given to patients.

Assay: immunoSEQ multiplex PCR; the TCRdb copy retains only in-frame clones and omits some. The table records tens of thousands of clones, 82% of them present only once. Trimming took 3 bases from V and 7 from J, leaving 11 bases between them. The CDR3 has 14 residues. Germline loops: CDR1 SGHNT, CDR2 YYREEE (reference sequence). This receptor was identified in a man between 65 and 85 years old with urothelial cancer. The V and J genes are TRBV5-4 and TRBJ1-6, with TRBD1 as a possible D gene (6 bases). This sample comprised PBMCs, obtained around atezolizumab (anti-PD-L1) treatment. CDR3 loop: CASSSQGVNSPLHF. In DNA form, the CDR3 reads TGTGCCAGCAGCTCACAGGGAGTAAATTCACCCCTCCACTTT. The whole variable domain, remainder taken from reference TRBV5-4 and TRBJ1-6, is ETGVTQSPTHLIKTRGQQVTLRCSSQSGHNTVSWYQQALGQGPQFIFQYYREEENGRGNFPPRFSGLQFPNYSSELNVNALELDDSALYLCASSSQGVNSPLHFGNGTRLTVT.